This TCR beta chain came from a study of tumor and adjacent non-tumor tissue in lung cancer. Turning to the study itself: The cohort had about a dozen adenocarcinoma, 2 squamous cell and 1 small cell patients. Patients were aged roughly 31 to 76, 9 to 10 men and about five women, stage I to III. Findings and limits, study-wide: Significantly higher TCR diversity was found in tumor than normal lung.

The CDR3 contains 13 residues. The germline CDR1 and CDR2 sequences are DFQATT and SNEGSKA (reference sequence). With V trimmed by 7 bases and J by 8 bases, 7 bases remained unmatched. RNA was extracted from bulk tissue without any cell sorting. With regard to this clonotype: The antigen is not known.

Three rounds of nested PCR, following a modified ARM-PCR protocol, produced the TCRbeta library. Each CDR3 protein is one row after TCRdb ran MiXCR on the multiplex PCR reads. The sample has 110,000 or so distinct CDR3 sequences; roughly 80% are singletons. This TCR was recovered from a woman aged 55-69 years with non-small cell lung cancer. The genes are TRBV20-1 and TRBJ1-6; TRBD1 matches 8 bases. The sample taken for sequencing was lung tumor tissue. The CDR3 DNA is TGCAGTGTTAAGGGACAGGAGCATTCACCCCTCCACTTT. Amino acids: CSVKGQEHSPLHF.